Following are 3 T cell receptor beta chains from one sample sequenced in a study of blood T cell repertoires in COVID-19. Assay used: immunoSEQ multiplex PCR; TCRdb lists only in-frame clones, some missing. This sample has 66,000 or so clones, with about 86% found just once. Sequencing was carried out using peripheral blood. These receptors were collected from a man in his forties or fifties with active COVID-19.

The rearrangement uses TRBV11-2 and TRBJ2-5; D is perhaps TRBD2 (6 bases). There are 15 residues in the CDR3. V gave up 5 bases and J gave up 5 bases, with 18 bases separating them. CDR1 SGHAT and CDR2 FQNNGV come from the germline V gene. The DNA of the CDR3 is TGTGCCAGCAGCCCTCTGCGGGGAGGCTTTGAGACCCAGTACTTC. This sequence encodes CASSPLRGGFETQYF.

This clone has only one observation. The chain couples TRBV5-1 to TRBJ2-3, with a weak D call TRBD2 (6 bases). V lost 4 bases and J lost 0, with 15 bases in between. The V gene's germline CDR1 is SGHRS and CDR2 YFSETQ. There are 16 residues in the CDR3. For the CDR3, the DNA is TGCGCCAGCAGCCCGGGGCGCGGGACTAGCACAGATACGCAGTATTTT. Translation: CASSPGRGTSTDTQYF.

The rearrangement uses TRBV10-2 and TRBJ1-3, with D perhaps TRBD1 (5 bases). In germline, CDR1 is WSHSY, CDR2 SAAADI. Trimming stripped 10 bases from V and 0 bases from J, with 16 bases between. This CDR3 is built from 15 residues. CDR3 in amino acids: CATTDSFYSGNTIYF. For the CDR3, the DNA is TGCGCCACTACCGACAGCTTCTACTCTGGAAACACCATATATTTT.